This T cell receptor beta chain was identified during a study of vaccination and CD4 T cells after COVID-19 (dated by TCRdb to about 2022). Concerning the study at large: Every convalescent patient had a positive nasal swab PCR test for SARS-CoV-2, with mild disease in several patients and severe disease in one. Six males and four females were included in the convalescent cohort, with two Hispanic individuals, seven Caucasians, two Asians and one multiracial person represented. Participants received two doses of either the Pfizer-BioNTech BNT162b2 vaccine (n=8) or the Moderna mRNA-1273 vaccine (n=2). Post-COVID blood samples were collected from convalescent patients a median of roughly 100 days after diagnosis, with a range of roughly 30 to 161 days. Post-vaccine blood samples were taken a median of around 77 days after the second vaccine dose, with a range of roughly 14 to 250 days. The cultures were stimulated with overlapping spike peptide pools from SARS-CoV-2 and from the common cold coronaviruses HCoV-NL63, HCoV-OC43 and HCoV-229E. Control cultures received a CEFX viral epitope pool as the positive control, an HIV-1 Nef peptide pool as the negative control, or no peptide. In over 8 COVID-19 convalescent patients and a handful of infection-naive healthy vaccine recipients, researchers compared the spike-specific CD4+ TCR repertoire from before mRNA vaccination with the repertoire from after.

The junction shows trimming of 8 bases on V and 7 bases on J, and the gene matches do not reach 11 bases of it. The CDR3 runs 15 residues from the cysteine to the phenylalanine. The CDR3 DNA has 45 bases and is translated from base 1. The germline V gene (reference sequence) provides CDR1 LGHDT and CDR2 YNNKEL. The library was made by PCR. DNA from cultured CD4+ T cells underwent TCR sequencing with the Oncomine TCR Beta short-read assay at the Johns Hopkins FTIC core. The QIAamp micro DNA kit was used to extract genomic DNA from the cultured CD4+ T cells. Oncomine TCR Beta libraries from cultured CD4+ T cells were pooled using unique dual indexes and sequenced on an Illumina iSeq 100. The original methods were these. Non-productive sequences were filtered out, and CDR3s that did not start with C, did not end with F or W, or were shorter than 7 amino acids were discarded. The MANAFEST web application was used to identify antigen-specific clonotypes by comparing peptide-stimulated wells against reference wells and other culture wells. An FDR below 0.05, an odds ratio above 5, and a productive frequency above 0.1% in at least two of three replicate wells were required for clones to be considered positive. A clonotype counted as cross-reactive if it showed significant expansion both in the SARS-CoV-2 spike wells and in at least one common cold coronavirus spike condition. Levenshtein distances (stringdist) and unrooted phylogenetic trees (ape) in R version 3.6.1 were used to assess CDR3 homology. The public reads were run again by TCRdb, first through fastp at Q25 and then through MiXCR, and only productive beta chains were kept. Rows are unified per CDR3 protein, each entry keeping the most common DNA and genes. The V and J calls were determined by TCRdb, not by the authors. The sample yields under 20,000 distinct CDR3 sequences; about 42% were counted once. The ten largest clones represent around 6.5% of the sample.

Comment on this clonotype: Its recognized antigen is unknown. There are no base qualities to consult, and no much larger clone falls within one base.

What the research found in general, with its limitations: The median count of SARS-CoV-2-reactive clonotypes went up from 20 to 25 after infection to 38 after vaccination, although the change was not significant. In convalescent patients, nearly all vaccine-specific clones (304 of 307) were found to be mono-reactive for SARS-CoV-2 spike rather than cross-reactive with common cold coronaviruses. The study included relatively few convalescent patients and did not analyze early timepoints after natural infection. In convalescent patients, a median 86.3% of post-vaccine SARS-CoV-2-reactive clones were detected only after vaccination, and vaccine-specific priming was suggested by this finding.

The sample's treatment or condition, from its label and the paper: roughly 11-day PBMC culture with coronavirus spike peptide pools or control peptides (ViraFEST assay). The ViraFEST assay was used in the study, in which antigen-specific T cells were expanded with peptide pools and expanded clonotypes were subsequently identified by TCR sequencing. The positive SARS-CoV-2 PCR tests of the convalescent patients were dated from March to December 2020, before the Alpha, Beta and Delta variants emerged in the United States. Some 2 million PBMCs per well were cultured in IMDM with roughly 5% human AB serum and roughly 9.3 IU/ml IL-2, plus 10 ug/ml peptide pools. Half of the culture medium was replaced with fresh IL-2-containing medium on days 3 and 7. CD4+ T cells were isolated after 10 days of culture through negative selection using the EasySep CD4+ T cell isolation kit. Ficoll-Paque Plus gradient centrifugation was used to isolate PBMCs from whole blood, and the isolated PBMCs were then either used fresh or cryopreserved at -140C. In general, triplicate wells were set up for every culture condition.

The chain is encoded by TRBV3-1 joined to TRBJ2-1, with 10 bases matching TRBD2. The clonotype originates from a human donor who had recovered from COVID-19. Source: CD4+ T cells from blood, cultured in vitro, taken before SARS-CoV-2 vaccination. The nucleotide sequence is TGTGCCAGCGTCGGGACTAGCGTTCCAGTAAATGAGCAGTTCTTC. Its protein reads: CASVGTSVPVNEQFF.